The 20 T cell receptor beta chains below come from one sample, sequenced in a study of monozygotic twins with inflammatory bowel disease. One entry per CDR3 protein, without DNA, is what TCRdb gives after re-calling the 5' RACE reads. This repertoire includes around 380,000 distinct CDR3 sequences. Sequencing used blood. The receptors were gathered from a human donor with ulcerative colitis or Crohn's disease, or a healthy co-twin of an affected twin (not recorded which).

V is TRBV4-1 and J is TRBJ2-7; TCRdb indicates TRBD1, and absent DNA this call remains unverified. This CDR3 is built from 14 residues. Germline CDR1 is MGHRA and CDR2 is YSYEKL. The CDR3 loop is CASSQDRDRPEQYF.

The J gene is TRBJ2-1, the V gene TRBV4-3; the D call of TRBD2 rests on TCRdb alone, since no DNA is present to check it. This CDR3 contains 15 residues. CDR1 and CDR2 from the germline V gene are LGHNA and YSLEER. The CDR3 here is CASAAGTSGLNEQFF.

The chain has TRBV10-3 and TRBJ1-6. Per the germline V gene, CDR1 is ENHRY and CDR2 is SYGVKD. The CDR3 spans 14 residues. The CDR3 loop is CAISAFRESSPLHF.

CDR3 sequence: CATSDLETQYF. This chain links TRBV24-1 with TRBJ2-5. Germline V CDR1 and CDR2: KGHDR, SFDVKD. This CDR3 has 11 residues.

This chain links TRBV28 with TRBJ2-5; the D call of TRBD1 rests on TCRdb alone, since no DNA is present to check it. The CDR3 contains 15 residues. The germline V gene encodes CDR1 MDHEN and CDR2 SYDVKM. This CDR3 reads CASSPIGQAEETQYF.

CDR3 region: CSARDRANQPQHF. The rearrangement uses TRBV20-1 and TRBJ1-5; TCRdb names TRBD1, which stays unverified in the absence of DNA. The CDR3 is 13 amino acids. Germline values: CDR1 DFQATT, CDR2 SNEGSKA (reference sequence).

The rearrangement joins TRBV18 to TRBJ2-3; TCRdb reports TRBD1, a call that lacks DNA to check it against. This CDR3 has 17 residues. The germline V gene has CDR1 KGHSH and CDR2 LQKENI. CDR3 sequence: CASSPRTGGSGTDTQYF.

This chain uses TRBV24-1 with TRBJ1-2; the TRBD1 assignment by TCRdb is unverifiable without DNA. Germline assignment: CDR1 KGHDR and CDR2 SFDVKD. The length of the CDR3 is 15 residues. CDR3 residues: CATSESGTGSRGYTF.

V and J are TRBV18 and TRBJ2-7. Germline V lookup: CDR1 KGHSH, CDR2 LQKENI. The CDR3 contains 14 residues. Here the CDR3 reads CASSSSMGSSEQYF.

V usage is TRBV19 and J usage is TRBJ1-5; TCRdb outputs TRBD1, but without DNA this stays unchecked. This CDR3 is 14 amino acids long. The germline gives CDR1 LNHDA, CDR2 SQIVND (reference sequence). The CDR3 loop reads CASSLDRGNQPQHF. The variable domain in full, completed from reference TRBV19 and TRBJ1-5, reads DGGITQSPKYLFRKEGQNVTLSCEQNLNHDAMYWYRQDPGQGLRLIYYSQIVNDFQKGDIAEGYSVSREKKESFPLTVTSAQKNPTAFYLCASSLDRGNQPQHFGDGTRLSIL.

The rearrangement links TRBV5-1 to TRBJ1-4; TCRdb reports TRBD1, a call that lacks DNA to check it against. The CDR3 totals 15 residues. The germline CDR1 and CDR2 sequences are SGHRS and YFSETQ. This chain's CDR3 is CASSSGQAPGKKLFF. Together with reference TRBV5-1 and TRBJ1-4, the CDR3 gives the full variable domain: KAGVTQTPRYLIKTRGQQVTLSCSPISGHRSVSWYQQTPGQGLQFLFEYFSETQRNKGNFPGRFSGRQFSNSRSEMNVSTLELGDSALYLCASSSGQAPGKKLFFGSGTQLSVL.

The J gene is TRBJ2-1, the V gene TRBV24-1. Germline CDR1 is KGHDR and CDR2 is SFDVKD. CDR3 size: 12 residues. The CDR3 here is CATKGYYNEQFF.

The chain uses TRBV2 and TRBJ2-5; TCRdb picks TRBD1, but there is no DNA to check that call. CDR1 is SNHLY and CDR2 is FYNNEI in the germline V gene. This CDR3 has 13 amino acids. The CDR3 is CASSQGIQETQYF.

The genes are TRBV7-3 and TRBJ2-5. This CDR3 has 13 residues. CDR1 and CDR2 (germline): SGHTA, FQGTGA. This CDR3 reads CASSLTRQETQYF. The variable domain in full, with the rest retrieved from reference TRBV7-3 and TRBJ2-5, is GAGVSQTPSNKVTEKGKYVELRCDPISGHTALYWYRQSLGQGPEFLIYFQGTGAADDSGLPNDRFFAVRPEGSVSTLKIQRTERGDSAVYLCASSLTRQETQYFGPGTRLLVL.

The chain is built from TRBV27 and TRBJ2-3; TCRdb outputs TRBD1, but without DNA this stays unchecked. The CDR3 spans 21 residues. Germline V gene lookup returns CDR1 MNHEY and CDR2 SMNVEV (reference sequence). This chain's CDR3 is CASSLSWAPFRAGELRNTQYF.

The rearrangement joins TRBV18 to TRBJ2-5; absent DNA, TCRdb's TRBD2 call cannot be checked. The CDR3 totals 16 residues. Germline V gene lookup returns CDR1 KGHSH and CDR2 LQKENI. CDR3 region: CASSPRTSGSLETQYF.

This chain connects TRBV6-2 or TRBV6-3 to TRBJ1-5; without DNA, the TCRdb call of TRBD1 cannot be checked. Germline values: CDR1 MNHEY, CDR2 SVGEGT. The CDR3 runs to 15 residues. The CDR3 loop reads CASSYGPSSNQPQHF.

The genes are TRBV12-3 or TRBV12-4 and TRBJ1-3; without DNA, the TCRdb call of TRBD1 cannot be checked. This CDR3 comprises 15 residues. The CDR3 reads CASSLGQGTGNTIYF.

This chain connects TRBV10-2 to TRBJ1-2; TCRdb gives TRBD1 as the D gene, but with no DNA this cannot be confirmed. The germline gives CDR1 WSHSY, CDR2 SAAADI. The CDR3 runs to 12 residues. The CDR3 is CATRKGAEGYTF.

The genes are TRBV5-5 and TRBJ2-3; as DNA is missing, the TRBD1 call by TCRdb cannot be tested. The CDR3 spans 13 residues. The germline V gene has CDR1 SGHKS and CDR2 YYEKEE (reference sequence). CDR3 protein: CASSRDVADTQYF.